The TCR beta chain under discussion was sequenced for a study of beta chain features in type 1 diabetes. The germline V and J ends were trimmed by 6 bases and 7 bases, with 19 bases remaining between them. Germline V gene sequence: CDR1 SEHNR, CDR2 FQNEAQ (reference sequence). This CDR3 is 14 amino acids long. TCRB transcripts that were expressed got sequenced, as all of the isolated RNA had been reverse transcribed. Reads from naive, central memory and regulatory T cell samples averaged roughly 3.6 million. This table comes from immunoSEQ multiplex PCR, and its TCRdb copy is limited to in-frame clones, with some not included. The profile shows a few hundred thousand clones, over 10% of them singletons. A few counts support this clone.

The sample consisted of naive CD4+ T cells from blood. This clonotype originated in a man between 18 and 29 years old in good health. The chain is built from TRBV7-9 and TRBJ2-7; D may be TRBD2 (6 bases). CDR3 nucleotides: TGTGCCAGCAGTTTGATGACGGGAGTTGGGGAGCAGTACTTC. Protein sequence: CASSLMTGVGEQYF.